This T cell receptor beta chain was recorded in a study of human T cells and chemical hapten exposure. TCRdb redid the calling of the RACE reads with MiXCR, one entry per CDR3 protein. The table has under 450,000 distinct CDR3 sequences, around 5% seen once. Time point meaning: patch test 1, 2 weeks after DPC sensitization. The treatment was: therapeutic diphenylcyclopropenone sensitization with weekly scalp DPC. Every patch test was put on after a blood sample was taken. Suited to DPC and affected by alopecia, the donors ranged from 18 to 70 years old. Total RNA came from unfractionated whole blood. The CDR3 loop spans 16 amino acids. Germline CDR1 is SGDLS and CDR2 is YYNGEE. Trimming left V 4 bases short and J 1 base short, with 15 bases between. This clonotype was counted ten times or more.

The TCR originated in a woman aged 50 to 60 with alopecia areata. Some clones in this sample may be carry-over from other donors' samples. J is TRBJ2-1 and V is TRBV9; D might be TRBD2 (5 bases). The sequencing used whole blood, collected in connection with sensitization to the hapten diphenylcyclopropenone (DPC). CDR3 coding DNA: TGTGCCAGCAGCCCCCGGACTCTACCTTCCTACAATGAGCAGTTCTTC. It codes for CASSPRTLPSYNEQFF.